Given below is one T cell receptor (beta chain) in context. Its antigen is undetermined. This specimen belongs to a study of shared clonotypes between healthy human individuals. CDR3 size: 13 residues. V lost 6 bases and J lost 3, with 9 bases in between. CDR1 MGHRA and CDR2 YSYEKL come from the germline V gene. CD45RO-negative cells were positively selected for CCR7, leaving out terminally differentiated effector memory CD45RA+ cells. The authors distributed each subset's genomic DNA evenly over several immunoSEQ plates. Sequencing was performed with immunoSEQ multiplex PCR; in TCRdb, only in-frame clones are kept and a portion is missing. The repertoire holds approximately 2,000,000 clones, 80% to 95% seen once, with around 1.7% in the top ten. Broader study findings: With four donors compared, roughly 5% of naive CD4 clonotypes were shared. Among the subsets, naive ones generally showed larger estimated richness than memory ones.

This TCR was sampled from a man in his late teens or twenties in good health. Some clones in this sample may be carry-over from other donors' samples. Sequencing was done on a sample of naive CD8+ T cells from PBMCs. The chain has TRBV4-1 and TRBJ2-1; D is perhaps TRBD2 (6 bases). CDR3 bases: TGCGCCAGCAGACCGGGACTCTACAATGAGCAGTTCTTC. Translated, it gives CASRPGLYNEQFF.